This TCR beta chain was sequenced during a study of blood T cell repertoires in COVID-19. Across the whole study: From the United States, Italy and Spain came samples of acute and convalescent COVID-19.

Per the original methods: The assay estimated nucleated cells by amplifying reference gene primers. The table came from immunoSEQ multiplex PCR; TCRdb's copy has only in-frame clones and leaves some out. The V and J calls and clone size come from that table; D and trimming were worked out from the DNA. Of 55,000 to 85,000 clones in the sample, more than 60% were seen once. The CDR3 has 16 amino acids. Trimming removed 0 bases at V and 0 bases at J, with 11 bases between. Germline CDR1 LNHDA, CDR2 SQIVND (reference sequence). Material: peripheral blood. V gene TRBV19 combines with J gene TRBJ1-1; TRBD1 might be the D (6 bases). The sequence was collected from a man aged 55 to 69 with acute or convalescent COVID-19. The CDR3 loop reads CASSIDGTGMNTEAFF. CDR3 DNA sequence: TGTGCCAGTAGTATAGACGGAACAGGGATGAACACTGAAGCTTTCTTT.